The 28 T cell receptor beta chains below were found in one sample sequenced in a study of OX40 agonist ivuxolimab in advanced cancers. The data were produced by immunoSEQ multiplex PCR, yet TCRdb's version contains in-frame clones alone and is incomplete. This table has roughly 42,000 clones, more than 75% appearing once. The material was CD4+ or CD8+ T cells sorted from blood, obtained in a trial of the OX40 agonist ivuxolimab. The receptors derive from an adult with an advanced solid tumor such as melanoma, head and neck, liver or kidney cancer.

The chain uses TRBV7-2 and TRBJ2-1; 10 bases match TRBD1. Germline assignment: CDR1 SGHTA and CDR2 FQGNSA. The ends lost 6 bases at V and 4 bases at J; junction bases unmatched: 3. The CDR3 consists of 14 residues. CDR3 nucleotide sequence: TGTGCCAGCAGTCCGGGACAGGGGTACAATGAGCAGTTCTTC. Translated, it gives CASSPGQGYNEQFF.

This clone ranks as medium-sized. V is TRBV6-5 and J is TRBJ1-1, with a weak D call TRBD1 (5 bases). The CDR3 sequence is 13 residues long. Trimming removed 2 bases at V and 3 bases at J, with 7 bases between. Germline V gene lookup returns CDR1 MNHEY and CDR2 SVGAGI. The CDR3 protein is CASSYTGDTEAFF. In DNA, the CDR3 is TGTGCCAGCAGTTACACGGGGGACACTGAAGCTTTCTTT.

The chain employs TRBV21-1 and TRBJ1-1; the D call in the table, TRBD1, was not verified against the DNA. TRBV21-1 counts as a pseudogene. The CDR3 sequence is 15 residues long. Here the CDR3 reads CASSKRAGARTEAFF. CDR3 nucleotide sequence: TGTGCCAGCAGCAAAAGGGCAGGGGCCAGGACTGAAGCTTTCTTT.

Here the CDR3 reads CASSLEGEAFF. The CDR3 region has the DNA TGTGCCAGCAGCTTGGAGGGCGAAGCTTTCTTT. The V and J genes are TRBV5-6 and TRBJ1-1; D remains unclear. With 0 bases removed from V and 8 bases from J, the gap between germline ends came to 5 bases. CDR3 length: 11 amino acids. CDR1 is SGHDT, CDR2 YYEEEE, per germline.

The chain recombines TRBV2 with TRBJ1-4; no clear D gene. Germline lookup yields CDR1 SNHLY and CDR2 FYNNEI. The V gene lost 9 bases and the J gene lost 10 bases, with 18 bases spanning the gap. This CDR3 has 13 amino acids. DNA of the CDR3: TGTGCCAGTCGGCAAGAACCGGATGGAAAACTGTTTTTT. Its protein is CASRQEPDGKLFF.

The chain carries TRBV9 and TRBJ2-5, with D possibly TRBD1 on 6 matching bases. In germline, CDR1 is SGDLS, CDR2 YYNGEE. The length of the CDR3 is 16 residues. Trimming removed 4 bases at V and 4 bases at J, with 20 bases between. CDR3 nucleotide sequence: TGTGCCAGCAGCCCAATCGATCTACAGGGAGCAGAGACCCAGTACTTC. Protein sequence: CASSPIDLQGAETQYF. The whole variable domain, filled in from reference TRBV9 and TRBJ2-5, reads DSGVTQTPKHLITATGQRVTLRCSPRSGDLSVYWYQQSLDQGLQFLIQYYNGEERAKGNILERFSAQQFPDLHSELNLSSLELGDSALYFCASSPIDLQGAETQYFGPGTRLLVL.

The chain couples TRBV7-9 to TRBJ2-4; 10 positions match TRBD1. Losses at the gene ends were 4 bases for V and 13 bases for J; bases not matched to a gene: 16. Germline-derived CDR1 and CDR2 are SEHNR and FQNEAQ (reference sequence). The length of the CDR3 is 16 residues. CDR3 amino acids: CASSSPGTGVLKGQYF. The CDR3 bases are TGTGCCAGCAGCTCCCCCGGGACAGGGGTCCTAAAGGGCCAGTACTTC. Full variable domain (remainder filled in from reference TRBV7-9 and TRBJ2-4): DTGVSQNPRHKITKRGQNVTFRCDPISEHNRLYWYRQTLGQGPEFLTYFQNEAQLEKSRLLSDRFSAERPKGSFSTLEIQRTEQGDSAMYLCASSSPGTGVLKGQYFGAGTRLSVL.

The chain joins TRBV19 to TRBJ1-2; no clear D. Deletions cut 8 bases from V and 3 bases from J, with 19 bases between. Germline V lookup: CDR1 LNHDA, CDR2 SQIVND (reference sequence). The CDR3 consists of 15 residues. The DNA of the CDR3 is TGTGCCAGTTACGCCATAACCCCGGCCCACTATGGCTACACCTTC. It is translated as CASYAITPAHYGYTF.

This clone was found a few times. The rearrangement joins TRBV5-4 to TRBJ2-7; the D is unclear. In germline, CDR1 is SGHNT, CDR2 YYREEE (reference sequence). CDR3 length: 11 residues. The V gene lost 4 bases and the J gene lost 6 bases, with 8 bases spanning the gap. CDR3 sequence reads: CASSLEVEQYF. CDR3 nucleotide sequence: TGTGCCAGCAGCCTCGAGGTCGAGCAGTACTTC.

The chain uses TRBV5-6 and TRBJ1-1, with D possibly TRBD1 on 6 matching bases. Germline lookup yields CDR1 SGHDT and CDR2 YYEEEE. The CDR3 length is 14 residues. The V gene lost 2 bases and the J gene lost 6 bases, with 14 bases spanning the gap. The CDR3 DNA reads as TGTGCCAGCAGCTTTGCAGGGGTTAGGGCTGAAGCTTTCTTT. Translated, it gives CASSFAGVRAEAFF.

The J gene is TRBJ2-3, the V gene TRBV28, with D perhaps matching TRBD1 (6 bases). Germline loops: CDR1 MDHEN, CDR2 SYDVKM. The V and J ends lost 5 bases and 2 bases respectively, with 17 bases between them. This CDR3 has 16 amino acids. The CDR3 reads CASSLPQGLDTDTQYF. The CDR3 DNA reads TGTGCCAGCAGTCTACCACAGGGATTAGACACAGATACGCAGTATTTT. Complete variable domain (other parts from reference TRBV28 and TRBJ2-3): DVKVTQSSRYLVKRTGEKVFLECVQDMDHENMFWYRQDPGLGLRLIYFSYDVKMKEKGDIPEGYSVSREKKERFSLILESASTNQTSMYLCASSLPQGLDTDTQYFGPGTRLTVL.

There are a few counts of this clone. The chain combines TRBV13 with TRBJ1-1; D not certain. The germline V and J ends were trimmed by 5 bases and 3 bases, with 10 bases remaining between them. The CDR3 has 13 residues. In germline, CDR1 is PRHDT, CDR2 FYEKMQ (reference sequence). CDR3 bases: TGTGCCAGCAGCCGTACACGGCACACTGAAGCTTTCTTT. This sequence encodes CASSRTRHTEAFF.

The J gene is TRBJ2-7, the V gene TRBV9; no firm D call. Germline-derived CDR1 and CDR2 are SGDLS and YYNGEE. The V end lost 3 bases, the J end lost 5 bases, and 15 bases lay between the germline ends. This CDR3 region has 14 residues. The DNA of the CDR3 is TGTGCCAGCAGCGCCTACAGAACAGCCAACGAGCAGTACTTC. Its protein product is CASSAYRTANEQYF.

V and J are TRBV4-2 and TRBJ1-2, with 7 bases that match TRBD1. J was trimmed by 7 bases and V by 0 bases; bases with no gene match: 8. Germline V lookup: CDR1 LGHNA, CDR2 YNFKEQ. This CDR3 is built from 15 residues. The CDR3 loop reads CASSQEAGGAFGYTF. In nucleotides, the CDR3 is TGTGCCAGCAGCCAAGAGGCAGGGGGGGCGTTTGGCTACACCTTC.

The chain employs TRBV7-9 and TRBJ2-3; 12 bases are shared with TRBD2. Germline V CDR1 and CDR2: SEHNR, FQNEAQ (reference sequence). The CDR3 sequence is 13 residues long. Trimming took 3 bases from V and 11 from J; bases not matched to a gene: 3. The CDR3 loop is CASSLRLAGEQYF. For the CDR3, the DNA is TGTGCCAGCAGCTTGAGACTAGCGGGGGAGCAGTATTTT.

The chain's CDR3 is CASRSWGGDNEQFF. The CDR3 nucleotides read TGTGCCAGCAGGTCCTGGGGGGGGGACAATGAGCAGTTCTTC. V and J are TRBV6-6 and TRBJ2-1, with 7 bases fitting TRBD2. With 6 bases clipped from V and 5 bases from J, the junction kept 7 bases outside the gene matches. Germline CDR1 MNHNY, CDR2 SVGAGI (reference sequence). The CDR3 length is 14 residues.

The rearrangement uses TRBV15 and TRBJ2-7; D remains ambiguous. The CDR3 runs 14 residues. The V end was cut by 0 bases, the J end by 2 bases, with 8 bases between. Germline CDR1 and CDR2: LNHNV and YYDKDF (reference sequence). The CDR3 nucleotides are TGTGCCACCAGCAGAGATCGGACCACCTACGAGCAGTACTTC. Protein: CATSRDRTTYEQYF.

This clone was seen once. The chain links TRBV7-3 to TRBJ2-5; 7 bases are shared with TRBD2. V lost 3 bases and J lost 3; bases outside the gene matches: 7. The CDR3 has 15 amino acids. CDR1 and CDR2 from the germline V gene are SGHTA and FQGTGA. In DNA form, the CDR3 reads TGTGCCAGCAGCTTCCTAGTGGGGGGGAAAGAGACCCAGTACTTC. This translates into CASSFLVGGKETQYF.

The chain links TRBV19 to TRBJ1-1; D is uncertain. Between the trimmed V and J ends, which lost 0 bases and 0 bases, there was a span of 8 bases. CDR1 is LNHDA, CDR2 SQIVND, per germline (reference sequence). The CDR3 extends over 15 amino acids. CDR3 nucleotide sequence: TGTGCCAGTAGTATAGATGAGGGTTTGAACACTGAAGCTTTCTTT. This encodes CASSIDEGLNTEAFF.

The chain employs TRBV5-6 and TRBJ2-7; 8 positions match TRBD1. Germline V gene data show CDR1 as SGHDT and CDR2 as YYEEEE. J lost 3 bases, V lost 0 bases, and 2 bases had no gene match. This CDR3 contains 14 residues. The CDR3 DNA reads as TGTGCCAGCAGCTTGGGGGACAGGAACTACGAGCAGTACTTC. This translates into CASSLGDRNYEQYF.

The V gene is TRBV14, the J gene TRBJ1-3; TRBD1 might be the D (5 bases). The CDR3 extends over 15 amino acids. The germline V gene has CDR1 SGHDN and CDR2 FVKESK. V was pared by 5 bases and J by 3 bases, with 14 bases between. CDR3 in amino acids: CASSEDRGFGNTIYF. The DNA for the CDR3 is TGTGCCAGCAGCGAGGACCGGGGCTTTGGAAACACCATATATTTT.

The chain is built from TRBV7-9 and TRBJ1-2; D uncertain. Germline lookup yields CDR1 SEHNR and CDR2 FQNEAQ (reference sequence). The CDR3 runs to 18 residues. V shed 0 bases and J shed 0 bases, with 17 bases lying between them. This CDR3 is CASSLAAPQTKANYGYTF. For the CDR3, the DNA is TGTGCCAGCAGCTTAGCGGCTCCCCAGACGAAAGCTAACTATGGCTACACCTTC. Full variable domain (rest looked up from reference TRBV7-9 and TRBJ1-2): DTGVSQNPRHKITKRGQNVTFRCDPISEHNRLYWYRQTLGQGPEFLTYFQNEAQLEKSRLLSDRFSAERPKGSFSTLEIQRTEQGDSAMYLCASSLAAPQTKANYGYTFGSGTRLTVV.

The CDR3 reads CASSYSFGGNNAEQYF. The CDR3 DNA reads TGTGCCAGCAGTTACTCTTTCGGGGGCAATAACGCCGAGCAGTACTTC. The genes are TRBV6-5 and TRBJ2-5; D tentatively fits TRBD1 or TRBD2 (6 bases each). TRBJ2-7 matches the DNA end more closely, so the J call is doubtful. CDR1 is MNHEY and CDR2 is SVGAGI in the germline V gene. The CDR3 has 16 residues.

The chain carries TRBV6-6 and TRBJ2-1, with unresolved D. CDR3 length equals 10 residues. The germline V gene encodes CDR1 MNHNY and CDR2 SVGAGI (reference sequence). The V and J ends lost 5 bases and 7 bases respectively, with 3 bases between them. DNA of the CDR3: TGTGCCAGCAGTGGGAATGAGCAGTTCTTC. Its protein is CASSGNEQFF.

The V and J genes are TRBV7-2 and TRBJ2-7, with 9 bases aligning to TRBD1. The V gene end was trimmed by 0 bases and the J gene end by 0 bases; junction bases not matched to a gene: 3. There are 16 residues in the CDR3. In germline, CDR1 is SGHTA, CDR2 FQGNSA. The CDR3 bases are TGTGCCAGCAGCTTAGCGGGACAGGGCAGCTCCTACGAGCAGTACTTC. Its translation: CASSLAGQGSSYEQYF. The whole variable domain, filled in from reference TRBV7-2 and TRBJ2-7, reads GAGVSQSPSNKVTEKGKDVELRCDPISGHTALYWYRQSLGQGLEFLIYFQGNSAPDKSGLPSDRFSAERTGGSVSTLTIQRTQQEDSAVYLCASSLAGQGSSYEQYFGPGTRLTVT.

The chain has TRBV9 and TRBJ2-5; TRBD2 might be the D (6 bases). With 2 bases removed from V and 2 bases from J, the gap between germline ends came to 16 bases. The V gene's germline CDR1 is SGDLS and CDR2 YYNGEE. There are 16 residues in the CDR3. The CDR3 region has the DNA TGTGCCAGCAGCGTTAATGGCGGGGCGACACAAGAGACCCAGTACTTC. Translating gives CASSVNGGATQETQYF.

V and J are TRBV27 and TRBJ1-5, with D unresolved. From germline, CDR1 is MNHEY and CDR2 SMNVEV (reference sequence). V was shortened by 2 bases and J by 0 bases, with 8 bases between the two germline ends. This CDR3 region has 15 residues. The CDR3 loop is CASSLRGYSNQPQHF. CDR3 nucleotide sequence: TGTGCCAGCAGTTTAAGAGGGTATAGCAATCAGCCCCAGCATTTT.

The CDR3 region is CASRKQVGYNEQFF. As DNA, the CDR3 is TGTGCCAGTAGGAAACAGGTGGGGTACAATGAGCAGTTCTTC. The chain links TRBV19 to TRBJ2-1; possible D gene TRBD1, 5 bases. The CDR3 has 14 residues. The V gene's germline CDR1 is LNHDA and CDR2 SQIVND (reference sequence). V dropped 6 bases and J dropped 4 bases, with 13 bases sitting between them. The full variable domain, with the rest looked up from reference TRBV19 and TRBJ2-1, is DGGITQSPKYLFRKEGQNVTLSCEQNLNHDAMYWYRQDPGQGLRLIYYSQIVNDFQKGDIAEGYSVSREKKESFPLTVTSAQKNPTAFYLCASRKQVGYNEQFFGPGTRLTVL.